These 21 T cell receptor beta chains came from one sample sequenced in a study of blood T cell repertoires in COVID-19 (dated by TCRdb to the early 2020s). Library construction relied on the immunoSEQ multiplex PCR assay. In its TCRdb copy, this immuneACCESS table keeps in-frame sequences only and misses some clones. Where compared with another copy, unresolved V genes explain less than half of these, and the others have no known cause. Present in this sample are roughly 300,000 clones, roughly 84% of which were seen just once. The ten largest make up 1% of the sample. The sample taken for sequencing was PBMCs or T cells enriched from blood (not recorded which). The source of these receptors is a woman in her 30s who had recovered from COVID-19.

This chain connects TRBV7-2 to TRBJ2-7, with TRBD1 matching over 7 bases. This CDR3 has 13 amino acids. Germline lookup yields CDR1 SGHTA and CDR2 FQGNSA. V lost 5 bases, J lost 6 bases, and 7 bases stayed unmatched. The CDR3 protein is CASSPRRGSEQYF. DNA for the CDR3: TGTGCCAGCAGCCCCCGCAGGGGGAGCGAGCAGTACTTC.

The J gene is TRBJ1-2, the V gene TRBV27, with D possibly matching TRBD1 (5 bases). The germline gives CDR1 MNHEY, CDR2 SMNVEV (reference sequence). The CDR3 sequence is 13 residues long. Trimming shortened V by 7 bases and J by 4 bases, and 13 bases separated the two germline ends. The CDR3 nucleotides are TGTGCCAGCACGGCAGGGAAGGGCTATGGCTACACCTTC. Translated, it gives CASTAGKGYGYTF.

V is TRBV11-3 and J is TRBJ1-1, with a weak D call TRBD1 (6 bases). The CDR3 runs to 14 residues. The germline CDR1 and CDR2 sequences are SGHNT and YENEEA. The V gene lost 1 base and the J gene lost 3 bases, with 9 bases spanning the gap. CDR3: CASSLAGVYTEAFF. The CDR3 nucleotides are TGTGCCAGCAGCTTAGCAGGGGTGTACACTGAAGCTTTCTTT.

This clone was found once. Written as DNA, the CDR3 is TGTGCCAGCAGCCTAGGGACAGGGGCGTATAGCAATCAGCCCCAGCATTTT. Protein sequence: CASSLGTGAYSNQPQHF. The chain employs TRBV28 and TRBJ1-5, with 10 bases lining up with TRBD1. Germline-derived CDR1 and CDR2 are MDHEN and SYDVKM. The CDR3 consists of 17 residues. V lost 6 bases, J lost 0 bases, and 8 bases stayed unmatched.

Comment on this clone: The same CDR3 also results from other DNA sequences found in this sample. The chain carries TRBV6-5 and TRBJ1-1, with TRBD1 identical over 8 bases. V lost 2 bases to trimming and J lost 1 base; unmatched junction nucleotides: 3. Germline lookup yields CDR1 MNHEY and CDR2 SVGAGI. The CDR3 loop spans 15 amino acids. The CDR3 protein is CASSYPGQGNTEAFF. Written as DNA, the CDR3 is TGTGCCAGCAGTTACCCCGGACAGGGGAACACTGAAGCTTTCTTT.

CDR3 nucleotides: TGTGCCAGCAGTGTACTAGCGGGGAACTCCTACGAGCAGTACTTC. Encoded protein: CASSVLAGNSYEQYF. The chain has TRBV2 and TRBJ2-7; 10 nucleotides align to TRBD2. This CDR3 spans 15 amino acids. The trim removed 4 bases at V and 0 bases at J, leaving 3 bases unmatched. Germline CDR1 is SNHLY and CDR2 is FYNNEI.

The chain carries TRBV9 and TRBJ1-2; D may be TRBD1 (6 bases). V was shortened by 0 bases and J by 6 bases, with 18 bases between the two germline ends. The CDR3 is 16 amino acids. CDR1 and CDR2 (germline): SGDLS, YYNGEE. CDR3 nucleotides: TGTGCCAGCAGCGTAGATAAGGCAGGGGTTAAGGATGGCTACACCTTC. It is translated as CASSVDKAGVKDGYTF.

This rearrangement joins TRBV28 to TRBJ2-7, with TRBD1 matching 7 bases. CDR1 MDHEN and CDR2 SYDVKM come from the germline V gene. V lost 6 bases and J lost 2; bases outside the gene matches: 13. The CDR3 contains 16 residues. As DNA, the CDR3 is TGTGCCAGCAGGGAAGCGACAGGGCGGTGGGCCTACGAGCAGTACTTC. It encodes CASREATGRWAYEQYF.

The chain uses TRBV4-2 and TRBJ2-3; the match to TRBD1 covers 9 bases. Germline V CDR1 and CDR2: LGHNA, YNFKEQ. With V trimmed by 0 bases and J by 7 bases, 5 bases remained unmatched. This CDR3 has 15 residues. DNA for the CDR3: TGTGCCAGCAGCCAAGATCCACAGGGGGCAAATACGCAGTATTTT. It specifies CASSQDPQGANTQYF.

The chain uses TRBV28 and TRBJ1-4; 9 positions agree with TRBD1. The junction had 2 bases not matched to a gene; V was cut back by 2 bases and J by 4 bases. The CDR3 runs 15 residues. Germline values: CDR1 MDHEN, CDR2 SYDVKM. CDR3 DNA: TGTGCCAGCAGTTTAGCGGGACAGGGTAATGAAAAACTGTTTTTT. The encoded protein is CASSLAGQGNEKLFF. Looking up the rest from reference TRBV28 and TRBJ1-4 gives the full variable domain: DVKVTQSSRYLVKRTGEKVFLECVQDMDHENMFWYRQDPGLGLRLIYFSYDVKMKEKGDIPEGYSVSREKKERFSLILESASTNQTSMYLCASSLAGQGNEKLFFGSGTQLSVL.

This clone was counted once. The chain has TRBV12-3 or TRBV12-4 and TRBJ2-3; D remains ambiguous. Trimming left V 4 bases short and J 2 bases short, with 7 bases between. The CDR3 contains 13 residues. The CDR3 nucleotides read TGTGCCAGCAGTTCCATTTCCACAGATACGCAGTATTTT. It specifies CASSSISTDTQYF.

The chain has TRBV27 and TRBJ1-2; weak D call: TRBD1 (6 bases). V was trimmed by 3 bases and J by 7 bases, leaving 15 bases between them. This CDR3 has 14 residues. From germline, CDR1 is MNHEY and CDR2 SMNVEV (reference sequence). The CDR3 protein is CASSFRVGAVGYTF. The CDR3 DNA reads as TGTGCCAGCAGTTTTAGAGTGGGGGCAGTTGGCTACACCTTC.

The chain recombines TRBV5-1 with TRBJ2-5; 13 positions agree with TRBD2. J was trimmed by 4 bases and V by 0 bases; bases with no gene match: 9. The germline CDR1 and CDR2 sequences are SGHRS and YFSETQ. This CDR3 spans 18 amino acids. CDR3 residues: CASSLGLAGGLFPETQYF. DNA for the CDR3: TGCGCCAGCAGCTTGGGACTAGCGGGGGGACTCTTTCCAGAGACCCAGTACTTC.

As regards this clone: In the same sample, other DNA sequences code for this CDR3. This sequence joins TRBV4-1 and TRBJ2-3, with TRBD2 matching 9 bases. CDR1 MGHRA and CDR2 YSYEKL come from the germline V gene. The CDR3 is 18 amino acids. V lost 0 bases and J lost 6; bases outside the gene matches: 13. CDR3 sequence (DNA): TGCGCCAGCAGCCAAGATCGGGGACTCGCGGGGGGGCGGGATACGCAGTATTTT. Amino acid sequence: CASSQDRGLAGGRDTQYF.

This chain connects TRBV12-3 or TRBV12-4 to TRBJ1-2; 11 nucleotides line up with TRBD1. The ends lost 3 bases at V and 8 bases at J; junction bases unmatched: 2. This CDR3 comprises 13 residues. CDR3 sequence (DNA): TGTGCCAGCAGTTTCGGGACAGGGGGAGGCTACACCTTC. Its protein is CASSFGTGGGYTF.

J is TRBJ2-1 and V is TRBV6-1; 10 nucleotides match TRBD1. V lost 1 base to trimming and J lost 5 bases; unmatched junction nucleotides: 11. This CDR3 spans 18 amino acids. The germline gives CDR1 MNHNS, CDR2 SASEGT. The CDR3 reads CASSEGEKGQGSHNEQFF. Here the CDR3 DNA reads TGTGCCAGCAGTGAAGGAGAGAAGGGACAGGGGTCCCACAATGAGCAGTTCTTC.

The V and J genes are TRBV19 and TRBJ2-5; 7 nucleotides line up with TRBD2. The CDR3 sequence is 15 residues long. V dropped 4 bases and J dropped 4; count of bases not matched to a gene: 9. The germline V gene has CDR1 LNHDA and CDR2 SQIVND (reference sequence). The DNA for the CDR3 is TGTGCCAGTAGTACCTCGACTAGCCCACCAGAGACCCAGTACTTC. Translation gives CASSTSTSPPETQYF.

V gene TRBV9 combines with J gene TRBJ1-1; the D gene is possibly TRBD1 (5 bases). Trimming removed 7 bases from V and 1 base from J, with 20 bases in between. This CDR3 is 16 amino acids long. Germline assignment: CDR1 SGDLS and CDR2 YYNGEE. Here the CDR3 DNA reads TGTGCCAGCGGCCCTCTACCCCCGGGGGGGAACACTGAAGCTTTCTTT. The encoded protein is CASGPLPPGGNTEAFF.

The chain combines TRBV4-3 with TRBJ2-2, with 10 bases lining up with TRBD2. The CDR3 totals 19 residues. Per germline, CDR1 LGHNA and CDR2 YSLEER. With V trimmed by 4 bases and J by 0 bases, 11 bases remained unmatched. CDR3 nucleotide sequence: TGCGCCAGCAGCCCTAGGGGGCTAGCGGGGGCCGCGAACACCGGGGAGCTGTTTTTT. Residues: CASSPRGLAGAANTGELFF.

A single count supports this clone. The chain has TRBV14 and TRBJ1-6; D call uncertain. CDR1 is SGHDN, CDR2 FVKESK, per germline. The CDR3 covers 15 residues. The V gene lost 1 base and the J gene lost 7 bases, with 11 bases spanning the gap. The CDR3 spells CASSQGRGPNSPLHF. The CDR3 DNA follows: TGTGCCAGCAGCCAAGGCAGAGGCCCGAATTCACCCCTCCACTTT.

The V and J genes are TRBV28 and TRBJ2-1, with D maybe TRBD1 (5 bases). The CDR3 consists of 15 residues. V was pared by 5 bases and J by 1 base, with 12 bases between. Germline-derived CDR1 and CDR2 are MDHEN and SYDVKM. CDR3 protein: CASSLRVGSYNEQFF. CDR3 nucleotide sequence: TGTGCCAGCAGTCTCAGGGTCGGATCCTACAATGAGCAGTTCTTC.